This T cell receptor (beta chain) appears in the sequencing data of a study of beta chain features in type 1 diabetes listed by TCRdb under 2018. About the full investigation: Mean age, gender distribution, total cell number and subset yield were not different between patients and healthy donors. A total of 100 million to 140 million sorted cells were examined across all samples, and the number of cells per subset was strongly correlated with RNA yield. The study compared the TCRB repertoires of sorted circulating CD4+ T cell subsets in recently diagnosed type 1 diabetes patients with those in matched healthy donors. Regulatory and stem cell-like memory subsets were isolated from only 8 patients and about 8 healthy donors, whereas naive and central memory subsets came from all 30 or so donors. On the study overall, not on this receptor specifically: Patients with type 1 diabetes made fewer insertions and deleted more nucleotides at VDJ recombination sites, implying thymic rearrangement abnormalities. PCR may preferentially amplify shorter templates, but because patient and control samples were amplified and corrected together, any resulting skew would affect both groups equally. A moderate but significant shortening of TCRB CDR3 length was observed in type 1 diabetes patients in all four CD4+ subsets. Naive, central memory and regulatory TCRB repertoires appeared to be more similar among patients than among healthy donors. HLA sub-analyses involved small numbers of individuals, so any influence of HLA type on TCRB rearrangement remained unresolved. Because cDNA was sequenced instead of genomic DNA, highly expressing activated cells could be over-represented, though the groups showed no difference in activation or CD3 levels.

Trimming removed 2 bases from V and 9 bases from J; the gene matches leave 5 bases unexplained. The germline V gene encodes CDR1 MNHEY and CDR2 SVGAGI. Counted from cysteine to phenylalanine, this CDR3 has 13 amino acids. Solely the CDR3 DNA is kept, with 39 bases framed from the first base. As regards this clone: It lacks a known antigen. Nothing much larger sits one base from this clone, and base qualities are not available.

The High Capacity cDNA Reverse Transcription Kit was used to reverse transcribe all of the isolated RNA, meaning that expressed TCRB transcripts were what got sequenced. Naive, central memory and regulatory T cell samples underwent deep immunoSEQ sequencing, averaging roughly 3.4 million total reads per sample. Sorted cells were lysed in RLT buffer, and RNA was extracted using DNase-treated RNeasy Micro or Mini kits according to cell number. To prevent cross-contamination, every cell subset was processed on its own, while patient and healthy donor samples were processed together. Using the immunoSEQ multiplex PCR, TCRB sequences were amplified from cDNA into 87-bp fragments spanning the CDR3 region. Sequencing of the amplicons was done on the Illumina HiSeq platform. From the authors' description of their analysis: PCR bias was computationally corrected using synthetic template baselines, reads within Hamming distance 2 were collapsed, and singletons that could not be merged were discarded. Reads were aligned to IMGT to assign V, D and J genes, CDR3 length, and insertions or deletions at six rearrangement sites. Within each subset, clonotype counts were normalized to sorted cell number, and only after that were true diversity and Gini coefficients computed with the tcR R package. Repertoire sharing was quantified using the overlap coefficient calculated on TCRB nucleotide sequences. In its TCRdb copy, this immuneACCESS table keeps in-frame sequences only and misses some clones. Where compared with another copy, unresolved V genes explain less than half of these, and the others have no known cause. Clonal size and the V and J genes are those of that table, whereas D and trimming came from the DNA. Counted in this sample were some 150,000 clones; 8.5% to 14% of them appeared once. Roughly 1.9% of the sample belongs to the ten largest clones.

Each donor gave one peripheral blood draw, averaging about 120 mL, which was collected into heparinised tubes. Naive, central memory, regulatory and stem cell-like memory CD4+ T cells were sorted on a BD FACSAria II using a panel including CD45RO, CCR7, CD25, CD127, CD95 and CD27. Purity was above 95% for every sorted population. PBMCs were isolated immediately by Lymphoprep density gradient centrifugation and stained directly without culture. So that batch effects would be minimized, each experiment stained and sorted samples in pairs, pairing one healthy donor with one patient. This TCR derives from a man between 18 and 29 years old in good health. The chain links TRBV6-5 with TRBJ2-7; a stretch of 9 junction bases matches TRBD1. The material sequenced was central memory CD4+ T cells from blood. The CDR3 protein is CASSYEQGAVQYF. The nucleotide sequence reads as follows: TGTGCCAGCAGTTACGAACAGGGGGCCGTGCAGTACTTC.